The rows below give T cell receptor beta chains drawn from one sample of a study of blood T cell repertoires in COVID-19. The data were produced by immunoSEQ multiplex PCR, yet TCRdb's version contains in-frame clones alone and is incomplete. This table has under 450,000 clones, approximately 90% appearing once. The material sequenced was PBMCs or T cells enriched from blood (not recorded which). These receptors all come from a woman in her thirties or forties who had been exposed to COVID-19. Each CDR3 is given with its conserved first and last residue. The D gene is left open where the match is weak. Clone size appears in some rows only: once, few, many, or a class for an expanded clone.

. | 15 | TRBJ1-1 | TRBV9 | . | TGTGCCAGCAGCGTAGTGGGGGCGCAGGACACTGAAGCTTTCTTT | CASSVVGAQDTEAFF
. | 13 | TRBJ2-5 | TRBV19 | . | TGTGCCAGTAAGGCCGGGAGTGTGGAGACCCAGTACTTC | CASKAGSVETQYF
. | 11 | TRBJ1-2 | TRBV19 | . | TGTGCCAGTAGTATAGGACAAGGCTACACCTTC | CASSIGQGYTF
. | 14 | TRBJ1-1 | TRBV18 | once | TGTGCCAGCTCACCACGGCAGATGAACACTGAAGCTTTCTTT | CASSPRQMNTEAFF
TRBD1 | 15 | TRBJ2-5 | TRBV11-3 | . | TGTGCCAGCAGCTTAGCCCTGAGACAGGGGGAGACCCAGTACTTC | CASSLALRQGETQYF
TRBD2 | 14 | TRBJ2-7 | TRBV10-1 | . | TGCGCCAGCAGTGAGAGGCGGGGGGGCTACGAGCAGTACTTC | CASSERRGGYEQYF
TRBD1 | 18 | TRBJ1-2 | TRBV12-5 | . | TGTGCTAGTGGTTTGGTACGGAAGGCCGGGACAGGGGAAGGTGGCTACACCTTC | CASGLVRKAGTGEGGYTF
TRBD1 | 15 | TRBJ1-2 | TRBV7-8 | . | TGTGCCAGCAGCCTACAGACAGGGGGCGGATATGGCTACACCTTC | CASSLQTGGGYGYTF
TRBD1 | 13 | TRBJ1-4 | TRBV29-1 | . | TGCAGCGTTGAGACAGGGAATAATGAAAAACTGTTTTTT | CSVETGNNEKLFF
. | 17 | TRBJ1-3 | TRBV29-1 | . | TGCAGCGTTGAAGGTTTGGGGGCCCTGGGCTCTGGAAACACCATATATTTT | CSVEGLGALGSGNTIYF
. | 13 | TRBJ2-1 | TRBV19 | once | TGTGCCAGTAGTAAGTCTAGCATCAATGAGCAGTTCTTC | CASSKSSINEQFF
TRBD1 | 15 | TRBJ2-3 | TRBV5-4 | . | TGTGCCAGCAGCAGCTCATTACAGGGGACAGATACGCAGTATTTT | CASSSSLQGTDTQYF
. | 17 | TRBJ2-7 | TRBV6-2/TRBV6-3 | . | TGTGCCAGCAGTTGGACAGATCCTACCTTTAGCTCCTACGAGCAGTACTTC | CASSWTDPTFSSYEQYF
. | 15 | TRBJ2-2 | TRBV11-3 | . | TGTGCCAGCAGCAAAGGGGTAACGAACACCGGGGAGCTGTTTTTT | CASSKGVTNTGELFF
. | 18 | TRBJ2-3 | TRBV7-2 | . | TGTGCCAGCAGACGCTATATTACCAGGACAGCTAACACAGATACGCAGTATTTT | CASRRYITRTANTDTQYF
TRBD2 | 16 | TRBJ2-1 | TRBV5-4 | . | TGTGCCAGCAGCACCGAGGGGACTAGCCTCTACAATGAGCAGTTCTTC | CASSTEGTSLYNEQFF
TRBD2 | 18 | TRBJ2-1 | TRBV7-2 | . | TGTGCCAGCAGCTTAGTTCTATACCCGGGACTAGCGGGGGTTGAGCAGTTCTTC | CASSLVLYPGLAGVEQFF
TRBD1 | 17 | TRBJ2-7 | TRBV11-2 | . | TGTGCCAGCAGCCTGGGACAGGGGGCTTCCTCCTCCTACGAGCAGTACTTC | CASSLGQGASSSYEQYF
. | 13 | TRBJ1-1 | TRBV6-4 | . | TGTGCCAGCAGTGACTCCTCACAGGCTGAAGCTTTCTTT | CASSDSSQAEAFF
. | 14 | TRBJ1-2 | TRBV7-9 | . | TGTGCCAGCAGCTTGGACCCCACAGGGTATGGCTACACCTTC | CASSLDPTGYGYTF
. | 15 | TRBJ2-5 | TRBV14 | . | TGTGCCAGCAGCCAAAAAAAGGGGTCGGTAGAGACCCAGTACTTC | CASSQKKGSVETQYF
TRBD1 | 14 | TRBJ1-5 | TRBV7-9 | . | TGTGCCAGCAGCTTCCAGGGGGACGACCAGCCCCAGCATTTT | CASSFQGDDQPQHF